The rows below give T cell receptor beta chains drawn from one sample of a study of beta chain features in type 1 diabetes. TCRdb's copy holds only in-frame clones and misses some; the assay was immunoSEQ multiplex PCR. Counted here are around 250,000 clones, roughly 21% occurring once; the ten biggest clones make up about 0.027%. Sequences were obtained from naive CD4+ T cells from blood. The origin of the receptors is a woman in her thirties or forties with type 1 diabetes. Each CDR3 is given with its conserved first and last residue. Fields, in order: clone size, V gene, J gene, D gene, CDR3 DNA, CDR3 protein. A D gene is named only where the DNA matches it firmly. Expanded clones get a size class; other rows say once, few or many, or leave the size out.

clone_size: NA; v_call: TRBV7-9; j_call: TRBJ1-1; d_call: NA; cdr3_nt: TGTGCCAGCAGCCCACAGGCGAACACTGAAGCTTTCTTT; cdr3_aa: CASSPQANTEAFF
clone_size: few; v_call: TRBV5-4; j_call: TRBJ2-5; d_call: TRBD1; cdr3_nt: TGTGCCAGCAGCTTGGAGACAGGGGGGACGGAGACCCAGTACTTC; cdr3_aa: CASSLETGGTETQYF
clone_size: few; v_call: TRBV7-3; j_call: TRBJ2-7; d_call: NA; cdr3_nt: TGTGCCAGCAGCCTCCAGGGCGGGGACGAGCAGTACTTC; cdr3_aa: CASSLQGGDEQYF
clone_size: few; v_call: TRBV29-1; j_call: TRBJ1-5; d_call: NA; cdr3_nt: TGCAGCGTCCGCGAGGGCCTCCTTGGCAATCAGCCCCAGCATTTT; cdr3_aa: CSVREGLLGNQPQHF
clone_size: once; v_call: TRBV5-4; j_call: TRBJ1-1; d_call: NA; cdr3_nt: TGTGCCAGCAATGGGCAGCCAGGCGATGTGAACACTGAAGCTTTCTTT; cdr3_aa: CASNGQPGDVNTEAFF
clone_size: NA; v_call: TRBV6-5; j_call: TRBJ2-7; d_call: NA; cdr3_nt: TGTGCCAGCAGAGCGGTTAACTACGAGCAGTACTTC; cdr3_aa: CASRAVNYEQYF
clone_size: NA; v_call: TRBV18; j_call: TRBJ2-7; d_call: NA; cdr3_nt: TGTGCCAGCTCACAGGGAGGTGGGGCCTACGAGCAGTACTTC; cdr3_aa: CASSQGGGAYEQYF
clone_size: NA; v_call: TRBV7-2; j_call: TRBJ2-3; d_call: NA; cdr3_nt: TGTGCCAGCAGCTTCTCGAGCACAGATACGCAGTATTTT; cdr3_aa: CASSFSSTDTQYF
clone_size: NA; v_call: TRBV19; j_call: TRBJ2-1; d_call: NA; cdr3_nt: TGTGCCAGTACCTCCCGGGGGATGATGAATGAGCAGTTCTTC; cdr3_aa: CASTSRGMMNEQFF
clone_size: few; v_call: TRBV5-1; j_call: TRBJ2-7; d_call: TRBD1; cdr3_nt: TGCGCCAGCAGCTTGGCCGGGGACAGATACGAGCAGTACTTC; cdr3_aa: CASSLAGDRYEQYF
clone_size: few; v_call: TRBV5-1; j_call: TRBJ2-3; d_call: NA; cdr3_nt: TGCGCCAGCAGCCCGGAGAGGGATACGCAGTATTTT; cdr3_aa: CASSPERDTQYF
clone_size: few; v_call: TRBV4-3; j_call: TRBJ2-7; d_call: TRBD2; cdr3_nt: TGCGCCAGCAGCCAACAGCGGGAGGGGTTTTACGAGCAGTACTTC; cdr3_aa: CASSQQREGFYEQYF
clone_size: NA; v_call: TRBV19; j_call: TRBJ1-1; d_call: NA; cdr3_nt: TGTGCCAGCCATACAGGAGCGAGTTTGAACACTGAAGCTTTCTTT; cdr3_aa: CASHTGASLNTEAFF
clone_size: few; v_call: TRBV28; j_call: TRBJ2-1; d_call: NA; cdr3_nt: TGTGCCAGCAGTCCGACATCGCTTTACAATGAGCAGTTCTTC; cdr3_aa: CASSPTSLYNEQFF
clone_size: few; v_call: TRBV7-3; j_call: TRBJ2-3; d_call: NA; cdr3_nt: TGTGCCAGCAGCTTAATCCCTCGAGCTTCTAGCACAGATACGCAGTATTTT; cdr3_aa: CASSLIPRASSTDTQYF
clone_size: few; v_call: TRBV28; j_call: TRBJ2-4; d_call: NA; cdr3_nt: TGTGCCAGCAGTTCGGGAGCCGAAGGCAAAAACATTCAGTACTTC; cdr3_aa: CASSSGAEGKNIQYF
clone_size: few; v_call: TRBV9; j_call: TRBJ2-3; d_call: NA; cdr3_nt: TGTGCCAGCAGCGCCGGACAGCTGGGGGATACGCAGTATTTT; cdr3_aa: CASSAGQLGDTQYF
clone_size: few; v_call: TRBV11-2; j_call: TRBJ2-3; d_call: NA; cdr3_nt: TGTGCCAGCAGCCTCAGAGGGCGGCCTAGCACAGATACGCAGTATTTT; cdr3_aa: CASSLRGRPSTDTQYF
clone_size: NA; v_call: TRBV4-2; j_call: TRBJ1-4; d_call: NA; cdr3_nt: TGTGCCAGCACCCCGGACAGCTTTAATGAAAAACTGTTTTTT; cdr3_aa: CASTPDSFNEKLFF
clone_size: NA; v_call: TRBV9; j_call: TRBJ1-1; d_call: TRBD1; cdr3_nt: TGTGCCAGCGGTGGACAGGGTCGGTTGGCTTTCTTT; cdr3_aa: CASGGQGRLAFF
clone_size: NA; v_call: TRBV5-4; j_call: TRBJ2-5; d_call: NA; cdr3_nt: TGTGCCAGCAGCTTATCACCGGTAGAAGAGACCCAGTACTTC; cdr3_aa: CASSLSPVEETQYF
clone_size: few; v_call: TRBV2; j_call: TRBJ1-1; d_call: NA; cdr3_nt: TGTGCCAGCAGTGACGGGGGGAACACTGAAGCTTTCTTT; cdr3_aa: CASSDGGNTEAFF
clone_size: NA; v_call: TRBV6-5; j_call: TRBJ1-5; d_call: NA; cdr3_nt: TGTGCCAGCAGTTACGACAAAATCCAGCCCCAGCATTTT; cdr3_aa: CASSYDKIQPQHF
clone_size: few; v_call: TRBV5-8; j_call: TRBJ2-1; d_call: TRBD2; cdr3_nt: TGTGCCAGCCGATTAGCGGGCAATGAGCAGTTCTTC; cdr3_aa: CASRLAGNEQFF
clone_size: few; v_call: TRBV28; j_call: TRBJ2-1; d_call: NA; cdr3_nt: TGTGCCAGCCTCTCCGCCGGGAATGAGCAGTTCTTC; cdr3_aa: CASLSAGNEQFF
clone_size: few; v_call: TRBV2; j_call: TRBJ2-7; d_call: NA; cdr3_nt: TGTGCCAGCAGTGAGACAGCTTACGAGCAGTACTTC; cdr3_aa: CASSETAYEQYF
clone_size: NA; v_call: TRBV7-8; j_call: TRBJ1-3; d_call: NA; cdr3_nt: TGTGCCAGCAGCCCTGGTGCCGGGTACTCTGGAAACACCATATATTTT; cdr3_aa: CASSPGAGYSGNTIYF
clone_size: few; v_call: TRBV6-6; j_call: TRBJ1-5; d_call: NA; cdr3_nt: TGTGCCAGCAGTTACCTACAGGGTTACAATCAGCCCCAGCATTTT; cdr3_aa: CASSYLQGYNQPQHF
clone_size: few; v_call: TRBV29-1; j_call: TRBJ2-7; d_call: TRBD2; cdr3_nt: TGCAGCGTTACCGGGAGGGTCTACGAGCAGTACTTC; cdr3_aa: CSVTGRVYEQYF
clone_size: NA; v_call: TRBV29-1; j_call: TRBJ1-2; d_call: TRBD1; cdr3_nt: TGCAGCGCCCGGACAGGGCCTTATGGCTACACCTTC; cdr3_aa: CSARTGPYGYTF
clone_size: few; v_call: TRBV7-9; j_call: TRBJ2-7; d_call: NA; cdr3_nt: TGTGCCAGCAGCCGGGGTACTGCCTACGAGCAGTACTTC; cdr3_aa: CASSRGTAYEQYF
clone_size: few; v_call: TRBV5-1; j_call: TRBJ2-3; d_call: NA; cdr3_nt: TGCGCCAGCAGCTTCGGTCTCGATACGCAGTATTTT; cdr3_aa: CASSFGLDTQYF
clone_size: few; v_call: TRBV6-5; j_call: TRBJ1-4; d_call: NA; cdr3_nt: TGTGCCAGCAGCCTACAGACAGGAGTTAATGAAAAACTGTTTTTT; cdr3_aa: CASSLQTGVNEKLFF
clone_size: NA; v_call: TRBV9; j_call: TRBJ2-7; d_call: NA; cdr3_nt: TGTGCCAGCAGCCCGCCGGGGGACCCCTACGAGCAGTACTTC; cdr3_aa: CASSPPGDPYEQYF
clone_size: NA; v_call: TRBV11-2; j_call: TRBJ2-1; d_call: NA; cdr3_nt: TGTGCCAGCAGCTTGGGGACTCACAATGAGCAGTTCTTC; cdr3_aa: CASSLGTHNEQFF
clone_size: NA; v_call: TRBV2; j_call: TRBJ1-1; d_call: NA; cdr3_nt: TGTGCCAGCAGTGACCAGGGGAACACTGAAGCTTTCTTT; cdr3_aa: CASSDQGNTEAFF
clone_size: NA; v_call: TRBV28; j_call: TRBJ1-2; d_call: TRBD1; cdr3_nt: TGTGCCAGCAGCCCGACAGGGATCTATGGCTACACCTTC; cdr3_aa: CASSPTGIYGYTF
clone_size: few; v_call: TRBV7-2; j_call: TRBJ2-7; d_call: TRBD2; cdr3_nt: TGTGCCAGCAGCTTGAAAGGCGCGGGAGGTTACGAGCAGTACTTC; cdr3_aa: CASSLKGAGGYEQYF
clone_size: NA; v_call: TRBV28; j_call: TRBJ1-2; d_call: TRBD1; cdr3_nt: TGTGCCAGCAGTCTGACAGGGACAGGTGGCTACACCTTC; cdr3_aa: CASSLTGTGGYTF
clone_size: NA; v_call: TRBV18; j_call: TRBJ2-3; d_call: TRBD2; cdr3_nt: TGTGCCAGCTCACCTCCCAGCGGGAGTAGGACAGATACGCAGTATTTT; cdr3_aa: CASSPPSGSRTDTQYF
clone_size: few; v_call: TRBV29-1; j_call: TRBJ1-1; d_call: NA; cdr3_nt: TGCAGCGTTCGGACAAGACCAAACACTGAAGCTTTCTTT; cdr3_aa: CSVRTRPNTEAFF
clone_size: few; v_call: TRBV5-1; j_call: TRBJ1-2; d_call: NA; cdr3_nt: TGCGCCAGCAGCTTGGAGGACGGGAATGGCTACACCTTC; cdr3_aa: CASSLEDGNGYTF
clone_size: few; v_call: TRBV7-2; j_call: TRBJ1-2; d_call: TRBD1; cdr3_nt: TGTGCCAGCAGCGAATCCACAGGGGGCGGTTATGGCTACACCTTC; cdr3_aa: CASSESTGGGYGYTF
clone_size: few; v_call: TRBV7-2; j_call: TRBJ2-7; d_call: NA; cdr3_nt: TGTGCCAGCAGCTTAGGAGGGGGTGGTTGGGACGAGCAGTACTTC; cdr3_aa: CASSLGGGGWDEQYF
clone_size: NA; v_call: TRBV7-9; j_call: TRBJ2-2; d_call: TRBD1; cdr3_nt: TGTGCCAGCAGTTCAAACCCGGGACAGATGGCCGGGGAGCTGTTTTTT; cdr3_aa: CASSSNPGQMAGELFF
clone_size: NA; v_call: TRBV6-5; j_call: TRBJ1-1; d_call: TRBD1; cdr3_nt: TGTGCCAGCAGTTCGGCAGGGGGAACTGAAGCTTTCTTT; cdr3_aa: CASSSAGGTEAFF
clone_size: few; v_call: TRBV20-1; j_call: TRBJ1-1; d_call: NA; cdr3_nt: TGCAGTGCTCCGACTTTCCGAGCTTTCTTT; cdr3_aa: CSAPTFRAFF
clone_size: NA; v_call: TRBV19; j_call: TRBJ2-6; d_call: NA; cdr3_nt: TGTGCCAGTACCCTTTACGGGACAAGCTTGGCTGGGGCCAACGTCCTGACTTTC; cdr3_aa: CASTLYGTSLAGANVLTF
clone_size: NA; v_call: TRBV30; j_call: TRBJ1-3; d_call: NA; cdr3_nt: TGTGCCTGGCAGGGCTCTGGAAACACCATATATTTT; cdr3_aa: CAWQGSGNTIYF
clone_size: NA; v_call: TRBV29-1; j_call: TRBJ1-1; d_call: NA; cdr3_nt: TGCAGCGTCCGACGGGAGGGCTTGAACACTGAAGCTTTCTTT; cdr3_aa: CSVRREGLNTEAFF
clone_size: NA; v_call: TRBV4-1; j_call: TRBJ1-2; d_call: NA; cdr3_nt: TGCGCCAGCAGCCTCTTCACCCCTCCGACTGTGATCTATGGCTACACCTTC; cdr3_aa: CASSLFTPPTVIYGYTF
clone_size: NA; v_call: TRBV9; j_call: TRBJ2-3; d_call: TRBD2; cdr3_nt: TGTGCCAGCAGTCGACTAGCGGGAGAGGGAGATACGCAGTATTTT; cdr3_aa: CASSRLAGEGDTQYF
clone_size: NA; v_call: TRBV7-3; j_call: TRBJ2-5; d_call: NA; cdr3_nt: TGTGCCAGCAGCACCCGAGCGGACGGAGAGACCCAGTACTTC; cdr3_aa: CASSTRADGETQYF
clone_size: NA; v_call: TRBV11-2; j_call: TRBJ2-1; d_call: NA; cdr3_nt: TGTGCCAGCAGCTTAGATCGCACTATCCCTGAGCAGTTCTTC; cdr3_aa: CASSLDRTIPEQFF
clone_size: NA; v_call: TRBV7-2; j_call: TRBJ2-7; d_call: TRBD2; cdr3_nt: TGTGCCAGCAGCACGAGGACTAGCGGGGCGAGCTCCTACGAGCAGTACTTC; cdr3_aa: CASSTRTSGASSYEQYF